This TCR beta chain was identified in a study of cytomegalovirus exposure and HLA in healthy donors. Overall study findings and caveats: In a later analysis, a missense DCLRE1C variant was linked to TCR beta V- and J-gene trimming. Previous analysis showed most TCR beta V segments were productive about 87% or about 30% of the time. In a later analysis, donors in an Asian-associated ancestry cluster reportedly had fewer N-insertions in productive TCRs than the cohort mean.

The CDR3 spans 13 residues. Trimming stripped 1 base from V and 1 base from J, with 4 bases between. Germline loops: CDR1 SGHDT, CDR2 YYEEEE. 60 Vbeta and 13 Jbeta primers were used in PCR. Generated by immunoSEQ multiplex PCR, the TCRdb table keeps only in-frame clones and is missing some. The sample consists of about 56,000 clones, about 86% of them appearing once. About this clone itself: Its target is unknown.

Input material: PBMCs. This chain joins TRBV5-6 and TRBJ2-3; D gene uncertain. This clonotype was obtained from a man in his forties in good health and CMV-seronegative. This CDR3 is CASSLSGTDTQYF. The CDR3 nucleotides read TGTGCCAGCAGCTTGTCCGGCACAGATACGCAGTATTTT.